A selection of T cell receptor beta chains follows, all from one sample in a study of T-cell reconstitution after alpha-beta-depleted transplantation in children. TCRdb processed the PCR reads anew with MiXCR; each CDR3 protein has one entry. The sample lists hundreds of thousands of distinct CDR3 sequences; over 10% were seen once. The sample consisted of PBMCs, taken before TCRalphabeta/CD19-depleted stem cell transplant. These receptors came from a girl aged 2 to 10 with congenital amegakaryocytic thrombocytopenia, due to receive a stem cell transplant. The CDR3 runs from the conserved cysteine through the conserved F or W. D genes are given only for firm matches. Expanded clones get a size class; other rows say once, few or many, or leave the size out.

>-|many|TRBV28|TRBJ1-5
TGTGCCAGCAGCCCCCCCGAGCTTCGGCCCCAGCATTTT
CASSPPELRPQHF
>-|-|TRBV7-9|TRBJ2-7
TGTGCCAGCAGCTTAGTTTACACCTACGAGCAGTACTTC
CASSLVYTYEQYF
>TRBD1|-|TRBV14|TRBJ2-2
TGTGCCAGCAGCCGGCCCCGCCGGGACAGGGGAACCGGGGAGCTGTTTTTT
CASSRPRRDRGTGELFF
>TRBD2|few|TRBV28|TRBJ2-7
TGTGCCAGCAGCCCCGGGACTACTGAATACGAGCAGTACTTC
CASSPGTTEYEQYF
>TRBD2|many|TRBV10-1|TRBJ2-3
TGCGCCAGCAGTGACCAACTAGCGGGAGAGGCAGATACGCAGTATTTT
CASSDQLAGEADTQYF
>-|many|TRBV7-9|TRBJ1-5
TGTGCCAGCAGCCGAGGATCAAAGCCCCAGCATTTT
CASSRGSKPQHF
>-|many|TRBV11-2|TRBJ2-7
TGTGCCAGCAGCTTACGGGGGTCTGGGACCAAAAAAGCCTACGAGCAGTACTTC
CASSLRGSGTKKAYEQYF
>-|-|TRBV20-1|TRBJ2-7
TGCAGTGCTAGATCCCAGAACAGTGGGCAGTACTTC
CSARSQNSGQYF
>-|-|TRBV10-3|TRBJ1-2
TGTGCCATCAGTGAGTCGACGGTTTTCTATGGCTACACCTTC
CAISESTVFYGYTF
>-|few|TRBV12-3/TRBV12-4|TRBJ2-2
TGTGCCAGCAGTTTGAAATTTCGGGGGCAGCGCACCGGGGAGCTGTTTTTT
CASSLKFRGQRTGELFF
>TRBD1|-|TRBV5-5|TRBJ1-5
TGTGCCAGCGGATTAGGACTGACAGGGAGCGCTCAGCCCCAGCATTTT
CASGLGLTGSAQPQHF
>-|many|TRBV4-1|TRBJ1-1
TGCGCCAGCAGCCAAGACTGGGGGGGCCGGAGCACTGAAGCTTTCTTT
CASSQDWGGRSTEAFF
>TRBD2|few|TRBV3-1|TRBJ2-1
TGTGCCAGCAGCCCAATCTTAGCGGGAGTACGGTTCTTC
CASSPILAGVRFF
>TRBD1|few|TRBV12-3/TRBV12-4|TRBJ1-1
TGTGCCAGCAGAGACAGGGGGAGGAGCACTGAAGCTTTCTTT
CASRDRGRSTEAFF
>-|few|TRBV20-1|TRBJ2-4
TGCAGTGCTAGAGGGACATCGTCCCGGGTCAACATTCAGTACTTC
CSARGTSSRVNIQYF
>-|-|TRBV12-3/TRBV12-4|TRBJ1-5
TGTGCCAGCAGTTTCGGTAACCATCAGCCCCAGCATTTT
CASSFGNHQPQHF
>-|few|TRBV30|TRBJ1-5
TGTGCCTGGAGTCTTTTGGGCTTCAATCAGCCCCAGCATTTT
CAWSLLGFNQPQHF
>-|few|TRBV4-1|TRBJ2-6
TGCGCCAGCAGACGCGCCTGGTCGGGTCCCCTCCCTGGGGCCAACGTCCTGACTTTC
CASRRAWSGPLPGANVLTF
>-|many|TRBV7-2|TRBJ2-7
TGTGCCAGCACCATATCGAGCGGGCCCTCCTACGAGCAGTACTTC
CASTISSGPSYEQYF
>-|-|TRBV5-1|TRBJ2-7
TGCGCCAGCAGATCCGGGACGGAAGCCTACGAGCAGTACTTC
CASRSGTEAYEQYF
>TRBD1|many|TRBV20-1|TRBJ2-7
TGCAGTGCCTCGACAGGGGGGTCCTACGAGCAGTACTTC
CSASTGGSYEQYF
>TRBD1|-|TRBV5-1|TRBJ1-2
TGCGCCAGCAGCTTGGAGGACAGGGCCGGTGGCTACACCTTC
CASSLEDRAGGYTF
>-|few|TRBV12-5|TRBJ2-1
TGTGCTAGTGGTTTTCAGAGCTCCTACAATGAGCAGTTCTTC
CASGFQSSYNEQFF
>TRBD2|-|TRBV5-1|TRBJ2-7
TGCGCCAGCAGCTATGGGGCGGGGGGATCCTACGAGCAGTACTTC
CASSYGAGGSYEQYF
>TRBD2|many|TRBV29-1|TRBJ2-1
TGCAGCGTGCCGGGACTAGCGGGGACACACAATGAGCAGTTCTTC
CSVPGLAGTHNEQFF
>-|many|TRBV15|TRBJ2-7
TGTGCCACCAGCAGAGATTATGGGAAGCAGTACTTC
CATSRDYGKQYF
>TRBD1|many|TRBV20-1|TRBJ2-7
TGCAGTGCCAAAGGACAGGGTACCCCCTACGAGCAGTACTTC
CSAKGQGTPYEQYF
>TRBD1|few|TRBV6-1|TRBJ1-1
TGTGCCAGCAGAGGGACAGGGATAATGACTGAAGCTTTCTTT
CASRGTGIMTEAFF
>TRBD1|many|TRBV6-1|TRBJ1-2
TGTGCCAGCAGACTACAGGGGGCAGGGGGCTACACCTTC
CASRLQGAGGYTF
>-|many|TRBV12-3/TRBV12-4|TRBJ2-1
TGTGCCAGCAGTTTTGATCGAAGTAAACAGGGCTCCTACAATGAGCAGTTCTTC
CASSFDRSKQGSYNEQFF
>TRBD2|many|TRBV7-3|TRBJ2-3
TGTGCCAGCAGCTCGACTAGCGGGAGGGCCGCATTTGATACGCAGTATTTT
CASSSTSGRAAFDTQYF
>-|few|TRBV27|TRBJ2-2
TGTGCCAGCAGTTTTTTGTCGAACACCGGGGAGCTGTTTTTT
CASSFLSNTGELFF
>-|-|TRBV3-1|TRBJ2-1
TGTGCCATCTGTTCCAGAAGGTCCCTCGCGCCCCCTAGGAATGAGCAGTTCTTC
CAICSRRSLAPPRNEQFF
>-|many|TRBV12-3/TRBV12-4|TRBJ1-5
TGTGCCAGCAGAAAGGGTTACAATCAGCCCCAGCATTTT
CASRKGYNQPQHF
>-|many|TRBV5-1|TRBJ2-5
TGCGCCAGCAGCTTGATCCGAAGGGGCGAGGAGACCCAGTACTTC
CASSLIRRGEETQYF
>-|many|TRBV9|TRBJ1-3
TGTGCCAGCAGCGTAGGCGTGCATGAAGGAAACACCATATATTTT
CASSVGVHEGNTIYF
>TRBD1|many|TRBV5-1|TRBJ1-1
TGCGCCAGCAACACCGGGACAGCTAATGAAGCTTTCTTT
CASNTGTANEAFF
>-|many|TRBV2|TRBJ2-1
TGTGCCAGCAGTGACAGTTTTCCGGGAGAACAGTTCTTC
CASSDSFPGEQFF
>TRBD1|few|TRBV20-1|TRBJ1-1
TGCAGTGCCTACCGAGGACAGGGAATCTATGAAGCTTTCTTT
CSAYRGQGIYEAFF
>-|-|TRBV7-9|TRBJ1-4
TGTGCCAGCAGGCAGCGGGCTAATGAAAAACTGTTTTTT
CASRQRANEKLFF
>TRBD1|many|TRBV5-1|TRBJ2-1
TGCGCCAGCAGCCCGGACAGGAATGAGCAGTTCTTC
CASSPDRNEQFF
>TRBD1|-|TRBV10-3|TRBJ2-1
TGTGCCATCAGGAAGGGACAGGGGACTCTCAGCTCCTACAATGAGCAGTTCTTC
CAIRKGQGTLSSYNEQFF
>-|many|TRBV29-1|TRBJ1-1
TGCAGCGTTGAAGATAAGACTGAAGCTTTCTTT
CSVEDKTEAFF
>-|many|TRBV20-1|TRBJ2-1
TGCAGTGCTAGTGGGCCTGGGGCCAATGAGCAGTTCTTC
CSASGPGANEQFF
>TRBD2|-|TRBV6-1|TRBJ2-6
TGTGCCAGCAGTGAACTTATTTGGGGACTATACTCTGGGGCCAACGTCCTGACTTTC
CASSELIWGLYSGANVLTF
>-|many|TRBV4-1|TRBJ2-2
TGCGCCAGCAGCCAGGCCCCTTCCTACGAGGAGCTGTTTTTT
CASSQAPSYEELFF